This T cell receptor (beta chain) was observed in a study of post-analysis software for immune sequencing data. Across the whole study: There were relapsing-remitting, secondary progressive and progressive-relapsing multiple sclerosis among the disease courses included.

Study conclusions and caveats: Samples sharing a preparation batch grouped tightly together when assessed by F measure. TRBV segments more frequent in patients than in controls numbered a few and included TRBV5-6, TRBV5-1 and TRBV20-1. Multiple sclerosis patients had significantly lower normalized Chao1 diversity than controls.

As concerns this clonotype: Its matching antigen is unknown.

J lost 6 bases, V lost 3 bases, and 7 bases had no gene match. The length of the CDR3 is 15 residues. The authors incorporated unique molecular identifiers into the TCR beta cDNA libraries. A population of about 0.95 to 11 million T cells gave rise to around 480,000 cDNA molecules. In TCRdb, the PCR reads were re-called with MiXCR into one record per CDR3 protein. The table has 700,000 to 800,000 distinct CDR3 sequences, about 32% seen once; the top ten hold roughly 0.53%. The source is a girl aged 5-17 years with multiple sclerosis. The V call is TRBV12-3 or TRBV12-4, the J call TRBJ2-1; 8 nucleotides match TRBD2. The sample was blood. CDR3 in amino acids: CASSFGGGVGNEQFF. The CDR3 DNA reads as TGTGCCAGCAGTTTCGGGGGGGGCGTTGGCAATGAGCAGTTCTTC.